This TCR beta chain was captured in a study of long-term antiretroviral therapy in people with HIV. In the study overall: The earliest samples came about a decade before the 2015 immediate-ART recommendation.

The assay used was immunoSEQ (version v3.0), run at survey level. TCRdb's copy holds only in-frame clones and misses some; the assay was immunoSEQ multiplex PCR. The table shows around 38,000 clones, with around 93% occurring only once. Every participant with HIV received treatment in the United States. This clone appeared once. With 6 bases removed from V and 4 bases from J, the gap between germline ends came to 14 bases. Per germline, CDR1 WNHNN and CDR2 SYGVQD (reference sequence). The CDR3 totals 14 residues. Source: unsorted PBMCs, taken 9.2 years after starting antiretroviral therapy. The chain couples TRBV10-1 to TRBJ2-3; D gene ambiguous. The receptor's source is a man aged 25-45 years with HIV. CDR3 amino acids: CASRPGHGADTQYF. In nucleotides, the CDR3 is TGCGCCAGCAGACCCGGGCATGGGGCAGATACGCAGTATTTT.